This passage covers 6 T cell receptor beta chains from one sample sequenced in a study of T cells in Graves' hyperthyroidism and ophthalmopathy. Amplification targeted TCR beta CDR3 regions from RNA transcripts. HTBI primers were used for first-round RT-PCR of the TCR CDR3. TCRdb called the multiplex PCR reads again in MiXCR, with one record for every CDR3 protein. The table lists about 350,000 distinct CDR3 sequences, approximately 18% of them singletons, with more than 30% in the top ten. Sequencing was performed on blood. These receptors were collected from a woman aged 25 to 45 with Graves' hyperthyroidism that later progressed to Graves' ophthalmopathy.

The chain recombines TRBV5-1 with TRBJ1-5; D may be TRBD1 (5 bases). Looked up from germline, CDR1 is SGHRS and CDR2 is YFSETQ. Trimming pared 3 bases from V and 2 bases from J, leaving 21 bases between. The CDR3 has 18 amino acids. The CDR3 protein is CASSSELTDQKGNQPQHF. Written as DNA, the CDR3 is TGCGCCAGCAGCTCCGAACTGACAGACCAAAAGGGCAATCAGCCCCAGCATTTT. The full variable domain, rest sourced from reference TRBV5-1 and TRBJ1-5, is KAGVTQTPRYLIKTRGQQVTLSCSPISGHRSVSWYQQTPGQGLQFLFEYFSETQRNKGNFPGRFSGRQFSNSRSEMNVSTLELGDSALYLCASSSELTDQKGNQPQHFGDGTRLSIL.

At least ten counts were recorded for this clonotype. The chain joins TRBV15 to TRBJ1-3; 9 bases align to TRBD1. There are 15 residues in the CDR3. Germline V gene data show CDR1 as LNHNV and CDR2 as YYDKDF (reference sequence). With V trimmed by 3 bases and J by 8 bases, 8 bases remained unmatched. The CDR3 protein is CATSSGTGIRHTIYF. CDR3 DNA sequence: TGTGCCACCAGCAGCGGGACAGGGATTAGGCACACCATATATTTT. Combining the CDR3 with reference TRBV15 and TRBJ1-3 gives the whole variable domain DAMVIQNPRYQVTQFGKPVTLSCSQTLNHNVMYWYQQKSSQAPKLLFHYYDKDFNNEADTPDNFQSRRPNTSFCFLDIRSPGLGDTAMYLCATSSGTGIRHTIYFGEGSWLTVV.

This clonotype occurred a few times. At one end, the junction sequence differs from germline, possibly due to a read error. The rearrangement joins TRBV9 to TRBJ1-1; 12 bases align to TRBD1. This CDR3 is built from 17 residues. The germline V gene has CDR1 SGDLS and CDR2 YYNGEE. CDR3 coding DNA: TGTGCCGGCAGCGAAACGGGACAGGGGGCTGTAGAGACTGAAGCTTTCTTT. This sequence encodes CAGSETGQGAVETEAFF.

The J gene is TRBJ1-5, the V gene TRBV27, with D unresolved. V dropped 2 bases and J dropped 5 bases, with 16 bases sitting between them. The CDR3 is made up of 16 amino acids. Germline V gives CDR1 MNHEY, CDR2 SMNVEV (reference sequence). The DNA of the CDR3 is TGTGCCAGCAGTTTAAAAGTCTTTTGGCGTTATCAGCCCCAGCATTTT. It codes for CASSLKVFWRYQPQHF.

About this clonotype itself: The junction differs from germline at one of its ends, possibly a read error. The chain carries TRBV5-1 and TRBJ2-7; D is possibly TRBD2 (5 bases). CDR1 and CDR2 from the germline V gene are SGHRS and YFSETQ. This CDR3 contains 13 residues. CDR3 nucleotides: TGTGCCAGCAGCTCGAACCGGAGGAGGGAGCAGTACTTC. This encodes CASSSNRRREQYF.

The sample holds many counts of this clonotype. The V and J genes are TRBV5-8 and TRBJ1-6; D is undetermined. Trimming took off 0 bases at V and 0 bases at J, with 10 bases between the two ends. The germline CDR1 and CDR2 sequences are SGHTS and YDEGEE. The CDR3 length is 17 residues. Here the CDR3 reads CASSLGALSSYNSPLHF. DNA of the CDR3: TGTGCCAGCAGCTTGGGGGCATTAAGCTCCTATAATTCACCCCTCCACTTT.